The clone carrying this T cell receptor (beta chain) was counted a few times. Antigen specificity is unknown. This entry comes from a study of identical twins. Findings of the study overall: Twins showed weaker excess sharing in their beta out-of-frame sequences. Shared out-of-frame alpha sequences (those common to twins) showed excess low generation probability.

All donors were healthy, and all were Caucasian. Template switching introduced a universal primer site, and the cDNA bore unique molecular identifiers. TCRdb reanalysed the 5' RACE reads using MiXCR and keeps one entry per CDR3 protein. The sample has 420,000 or so distinct CDR3 sequences, roughly 20% seen once; the top ten hold roughly 12%. Per germline, CDR1 DFQATT and CDR2 SNEGSKA (reference sequence). V shed 0 bases and J shed 3 bases, with 14 bases lying between them. The CDR3 is 16 residues long. This receptor was identified in a man aged 45-65 years in good health. V usage is TRBV20-1 and J usage is TRBJ2-2; D tentatively fits TRBD1 or TRBD2 (6 bases each). The sample comprised naive T cells sorted from blood. CDR3 region: CSARDYGGFYTGELFF. Written as DNA, the CDR3 is TGCAGTGCTAGAGATTACGGGGGCTTTTACACCGGGGAGCTGTTTTTT.